The TCR beta chain under discussion was sequenced for a study of shared clonotypes between healthy human individuals. Profiled with immunoSEQ multiplex PCR; TCRdb holds only in-frame clones, not every one. The profile shows fewer than 2.5 million clones, 80% to 95% of them singletons. Notes on the study in general: Naive subsets generally had larger estimated richness than memory subsets.

As to this clone: Its specificity is unknown.

Germline V lookup: CDR1 SGHKS, CDR2 YYEKEE (reference sequence). The CDR3 is made up of 14 amino acids. With V trimmed by 4 bases and J by 4 bases, 7 bases remained unmatched. The TCR comes from a young man in good health. Some clones in this sample may be carry-over from other donors' samples. Sequenced material: naive CD4+ T cells from PBMCs. Stated subset: CD45RA+ positively selected. The chain employs TRBV5-5 and TRBJ2-7, with 8 bases matching TRBD1. CDR3 loop: CASSRGQGMYEQYF. CDR3 bases: TGTGCCAGCAGCCGCGGACAGGGAATGTACGAGCAGTACTTC.